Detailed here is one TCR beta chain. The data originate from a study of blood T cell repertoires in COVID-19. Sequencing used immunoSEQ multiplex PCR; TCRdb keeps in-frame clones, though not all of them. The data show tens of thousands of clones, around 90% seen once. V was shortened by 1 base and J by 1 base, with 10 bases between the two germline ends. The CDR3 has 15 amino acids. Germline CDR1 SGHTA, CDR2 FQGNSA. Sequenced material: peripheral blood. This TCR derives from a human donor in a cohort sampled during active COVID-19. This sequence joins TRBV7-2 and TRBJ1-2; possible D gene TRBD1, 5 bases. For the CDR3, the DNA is TGTGCCAGCAGCTTAGTCGGGGGAAATAACTATGGCTACACCTTC. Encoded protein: CASSLVGGNNYGYTF.